This T cell receptor beta chain was identified in a study of T-cell reconstitution after alpha-beta-depleted transplantation in children. Study-wide findings and caveats: One year after transplant, T-cell counts and diversity came mostly from newly produced T cells. Some patients owed their high day-60 TCRbeta diversity to surviving recipient T cells and thymic progenitors. Roughly two months post-transplant, alpha-beta T cells reportedly originated from several hundred graft clones that had expanded.

As it was prepared, the TCRbeta library received unique molecular identifiers. In TCRdb, the PCR reads were re-called with MiXCR into one record per CDR3 protein. The data contain about 600,000 distinct CDR3 sequences, 13% of them singletons. CDR3 size: 14 residues. Unmatched junction bases numbered 9, after V lost 5 bases and J lost 2 bases. The germline gives CDR1 DFQATT, CDR2 SNEGSKA (reference sequence). Concerning this clonotype: Its antigen is undetermined.

The sample in question was PBMCs, mostly from graft donor cells, obtained 360 days after TCRalphabeta/CD19-depleted stem cell transplant. This chain joins TRBV20-1 and TRBJ2-7, with 7 bases aligning to TRBD2. The clonotype was recovered from a male patient younger than 18 who had a stem cell transplant for acute myeloid leukemia, so the T cells may come from the graft donor. The CDR3, as DNA: TGCAGTGCTTTAATTAGCGGGCCTCCCTACGAGCAGTACTTC. Translating it yields CSALISGPPYEQYF.